A single sample gave rise to the 18 T cell receptor beta chains below, sequenced in a study of blood T cell repertoires in COVID-19. Assay used: immunoSEQ multiplex PCR; TCRdb lists only in-frame clones, some missing. This sample has roughly 40,000 clones, with about 90% found just once. The sample consisted of peripheral blood. The receptors here all came from a woman in her 40s with acute or convalescent COVID-19.

The rearrangement uses TRBV4-1 and TRBJ1-4; no clear D. The CDR3 is 14 amino acids. Germline-derived CDR1 and CDR2 are MGHRA and YSYEKL. V was pared by 2 bases and J by 8 bases, with 12 bases between. This CDR3 reads CASSQFGVQEKLFF. As DNA, the CDR3 is TGCGCCAGCAGCCAATTCGGGGTACAAGAAAAACTGTTTTTT.

This chain connects TRBV9 to TRBJ1-4, with D tentatively TRBD1 (5 bases). The V end was cut by 0 bases, the J end by 3 bases, with 6 bases between. This CDR3 contains 14 residues. Germline V CDR1 and CDR2: SGDLS, YYNGEE. The CDR3 DNA is TGTGCCAGCAGCGTAGGACAGTCTAATGAAAAACTGTTTTTT. Residues: CASSVGQSNEKLFF.

J is TRBJ2-3 and V is TRBV3-1 (or the pseudogene TRBV3-2), with D possibly TRBD1 on 6 matching bases. Germline V gives CDR1 LGHDT, CDR2 YNNKEL (reference sequence). Trimming removed 1 base at V and 4 bases at J, with 12 bases between. The CDR3 length is 15 residues. The CDR3 DNA sequence: TGTGCCAGCAGCCAAGTCCAGGGGACCGCAGATACGCAGTATTTT. It encodes CASSQVQGTADTQYF.

The chain employs TRBV20-1 and TRBJ1-2; 7 nucleotides line up with TRBD1. Germline lookup yields CDR1 DFQATT and CDR2 SNEGSKA (reference sequence). The length of the CDR3 is 16 residues. Trimming removed 3 bases from V and 0 bases from J; junction bases left unmatched: 10. The chain's CDR3 is CSASPPRDRANYGYTF. For the CDR3, the DNA is TGCAGTGCTAGTCCCCCCCGGGACAGAGCTAACTATGGCTACACCTTC.

The chain uses TRBV2 and TRBJ1-6, with 9 bases matching TRBD1. V gave up 8 bases and J gave up 6 bases; unmatched junction bases: 5. CDR1 is SNHLY, CDR2 FYNNEI, per germline. This CDR3 comprises 14 residues. The DNA of the CDR3 is TGTGCCAGCGAGGGACAGGGAGGTAATTCACCCCTCCACTTT. It specifies CASEGQGGNSPLHF.

V is TRBV19 and J is TRBJ1-1; perhaps TRBD1 as D (5 bases). Trimming stripped 2 bases from V and 5 bases from J, with 12 bases between. The CDR3 spans 14 residues. CDR1 and CDR2 (germline): LNHDA, SQIVND (reference sequence). For the CDR3, the DNA is TGTGCCAGTAGTATATCGGCGGGGGAGACTGAAGCTTTCTTT. Protein: CASSISAGETEAFF.

The chain couples TRBV6-1 to TRBJ1-6, with D possibly TRBD1 on 5 matching bases. This CDR3 is built from 16 residues. Germline loops: CDR1 MNHNS, CDR2 SASEGT. V was shortened by 2 bases and J by 5 bases, with 13 bases between the two germline ends. The CDR3 reads CASSEWGQPHNSPLHF. For the CDR3, the DNA is TGTGCCAGCAGTGAATGGGGCCAGCCTCATAATTCACCCCTCCACTTT.

The chain couples TRBV24-1 to TRBJ1-4, with D maybe TRBD1 (6 bases). The V end lost 6 bases, the J end lost 3 bases, and 16 bases lay between the germline ends. Germline V gene data show CDR1 as KGHDR and CDR2 as SFDVKD. CDR3 length: 16 residues. Written as DNA, the CDR3 is TGTGCCACCAGTCTGGGGGCCGGGACACCTAATGAAAAACTGTTTTTT. The encoded protein is CATSLGAGTPNEKLFF.

The chain carries TRBV28 and TRBJ2-1, with 10 bases identical to TRBD2. Germline CDR1 MDHEN, CDR2 SYDVKM. With 5 bases clipped from V and 7 bases from J, the junction kept 8 bases outside the gene matches. This CDR3 spans 15 amino acids. For the CDR3, the DNA is TGTGCCAGCAGTCCACCGGGACTAGCGCCAAATGAGCAGTTCTTC. Amino acid sequence: CASSPPGLAPNEQFF.

J is TRBJ2-1 and V is TRBV7-3, with 8 bases lining up with TRBD2. The CDR3 is made up of 16 amino acids. Looked up from germline, CDR1 is SGHTA and CDR2 is FQGTGA. V lost 3 bases, J lost 1 base, and 5 bases stayed unmatched. The CDR3 here is CASSLSLAGSYNEQFF. CDR3 DNA: TGTGCCAGCAGCTTGTCCTTAGCGGGGTCCTACAATGAGCAGTTCTTC.

V and J are TRBV6-5 and TRBJ2-3, with 12 bases lining up with TRBD2. Germline assignment: CDR1 MNHEY and CDR2 SVGAGI. There are 15 residues in the CDR3. J was trimmed by 5 bases and V by 6 bases; bases with no gene match: 6. CDR3 sequence (DNA): TGTGCCAGCAGCCTAGCGGGAGGGCCTGGAGATACGCAGTATTTT. Amino acid sequence: CASSLAGGPGDTQYF.

V and J are TRBV2 and TRBJ2-7; 7 nucleotides match TRBD1. Germline assignment: CDR1 SNHLY and CDR2 FYNNEI. The trim removed 4 bases at V and 9 bases at J, leaving 9 bases unmatched. This CDR3 comprises 13 residues. CDR3 DNA: TGTGCCAGCAGTGCCCGACAGGGAGCTGGGCAGTACTTC. It codes for CASSARQGAGQYF.

The chain couples TRBV5-5 to TRBJ2-1, with no clear D. This CDR3 has 15 amino acids. Germline CDR1 is SGHKS and CDR2 is YYEKEE (reference sequence). V was pared by 1 base and J by 5 bases, with 13 bases between. CDR3 nucleotides: TGTGCCAGCAGCTTGTTTAACCGGAGCCACAATGAGCAGTTCTTC. This sequence encodes CASSLFNRSHNEQFF.

The chain couples TRBV19 to TRBJ2-1; the D is unclear. CDR3 size: 11 residues. Germline V gives CDR1 LNHDA, CDR2 SQIVND (reference sequence). Trimming left V 1 base short and J 9 bases short, with 4 bases between. CDR3 sequence: CASSIGPEQFF. The CDR3 nucleotides read TGTGCCAGTAGTATAGGGCCTGAGCAGTTCTTC.

The chain is built from TRBV7-2 and TRBJ1-2; perhaps TRBD1 as D (6 bases). Trimming removed 2 bases at V and 8 bases at J, with 9 bases between. The CDR3 runs 12 residues. Germline V CDR1 and CDR2: SGHTA, FQGNSA. DNA for the CDR3: TGTGCCAGCAGCTTATTAAGGGGGGGCTACACCTTC. This translates into CASSLLRGGYTF.

V is TRBV6-5 and J is TRBJ2-7; a weak D match, TRBD2 (6 bases). V dropped 8 bases and J dropped 4 bases, with 21 bases sitting between them. The CDR3 is 15 residues long. Germline CDR1 reads MNHEY; CDR2 reads SVGAGI. The chain's CDR3 is CASHPTRGLGYEQYF. The DNA for the CDR3 is TGTGCCAGCCACCCCACGCGGGGCCTCGGGTACGAGCAGTACTTC.

The genes are TRBV7-2 and TRBJ2-7, with a tentative D call TRBD1 (5 bases). Trimming cost V 4 bases and J 0 bases, with 13 bases left between them. This CDR3 is built from 15 residues. Germline values: CDR1 SGHTA, CDR2 FQGNSA. The CDR3 nucleotides read TGTGCCAGCAGCTCTGGGGCGTTGAGCTCCTACGAGCAGTACTTC. Translating gives CASSSGALSSYEQYF. Full variable domain (remainder filled in from reference TRBV7-2 and TRBJ2-7): GAGVSQSPSNKVTEKGKDVELRCDPISGHTALYWYRQSLGQGLEFLIYFQGNSAPDKSGLPSDRFSAERTGGSVSTLTIQRTQQEDSAVYLCASSSGALSSYEQYFGPGTRLTVT.

The chain has TRBV5-1 and TRBJ1-1, with a weak D call TRBD1 (6 bases). The CDR3 has 18 amino acids. The V end was cut by 0 bases, the J end by 4 bases, with 22 bases between. The V gene's germline CDR1 is SGHRS and CDR2 YFSETQ. CDR3 sequence (DNA): TGCGCCAGCAGCTTGGCCCTCAGGGGCGTCCGGACGGGCACTGAAGCTTTCTTT. It codes for CASSLALRGVRTGTEAFF. Combining the CDR3 with reference TRBV5-1 and TRBJ1-1 gives the whole variable domain KAGVTQTPRYLIKTRGQQVTLSCSPISGHRSVSWYQQTPGQGLQFLFEYFSETQRNKGNFPGRFSGRQFSNSRSEMNVSTLELGDSALYLCASSLALRGVRTGTEAFFGQGTRLTVV.